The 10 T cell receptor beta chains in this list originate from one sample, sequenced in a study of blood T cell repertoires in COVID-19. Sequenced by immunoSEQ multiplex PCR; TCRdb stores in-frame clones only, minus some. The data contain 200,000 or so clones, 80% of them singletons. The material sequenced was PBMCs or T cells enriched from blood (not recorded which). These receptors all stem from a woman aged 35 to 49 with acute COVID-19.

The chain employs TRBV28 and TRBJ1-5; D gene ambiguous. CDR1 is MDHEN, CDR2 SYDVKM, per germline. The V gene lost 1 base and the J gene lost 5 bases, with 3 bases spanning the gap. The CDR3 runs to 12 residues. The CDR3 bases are TGTGCCAGCAGTTTATTAGATCAGCCCCAGCATTTT. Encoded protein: CASSLLDQPQHF.

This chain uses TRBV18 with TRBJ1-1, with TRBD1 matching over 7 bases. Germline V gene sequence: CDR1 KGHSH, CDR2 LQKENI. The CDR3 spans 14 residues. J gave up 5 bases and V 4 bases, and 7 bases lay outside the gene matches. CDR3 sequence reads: CASSLGTGVTEAFF. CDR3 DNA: TGTGCCAGCTCACTTGGAACAGGGGTAACTGAAGCTTTCTTT.

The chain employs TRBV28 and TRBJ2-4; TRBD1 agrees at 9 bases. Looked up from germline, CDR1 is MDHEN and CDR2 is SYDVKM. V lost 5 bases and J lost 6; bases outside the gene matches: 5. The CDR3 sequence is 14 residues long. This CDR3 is CASSPGQGRNIQYF. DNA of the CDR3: TGTGCCAGCAGTCCTGGACAGGGGAGAAACATTCAGTACTTC. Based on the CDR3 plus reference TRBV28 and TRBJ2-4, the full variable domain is DVKVTQSSRYLVKRTGEKVFLECVQDMDHENMFWYRQDPGLGLRLIYFSYDVKMKEKGDIPEGYSVSREKKERFSLILESASTNQTSMYLCASSPGQGRNIQYFGAGTRLSVL.

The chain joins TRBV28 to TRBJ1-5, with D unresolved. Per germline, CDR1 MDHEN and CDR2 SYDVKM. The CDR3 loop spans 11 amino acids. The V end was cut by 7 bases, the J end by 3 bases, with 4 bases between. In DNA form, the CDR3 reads TGTGCCAGCACCTCCAATCAGCCCCAGCATTTT. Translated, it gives CASTSNQPQHF.

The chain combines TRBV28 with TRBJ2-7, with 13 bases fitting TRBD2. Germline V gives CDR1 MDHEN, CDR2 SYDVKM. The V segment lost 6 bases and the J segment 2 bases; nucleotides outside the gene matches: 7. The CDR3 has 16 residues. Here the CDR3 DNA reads TGTGCCAGCAGCTGGACTAGCGGGGGACCGGCCTACGAGCAGTACTTC. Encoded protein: CASSWTSGGPAYEQYF.

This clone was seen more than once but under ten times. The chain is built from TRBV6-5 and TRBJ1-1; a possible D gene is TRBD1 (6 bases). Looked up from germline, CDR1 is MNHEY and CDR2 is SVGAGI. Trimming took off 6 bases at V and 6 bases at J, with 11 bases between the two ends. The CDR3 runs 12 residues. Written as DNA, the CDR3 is TGTGCCAGCAGGACCGGGACATCTGAAGCTTTCTTT. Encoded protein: CASRTGTSEAFF.

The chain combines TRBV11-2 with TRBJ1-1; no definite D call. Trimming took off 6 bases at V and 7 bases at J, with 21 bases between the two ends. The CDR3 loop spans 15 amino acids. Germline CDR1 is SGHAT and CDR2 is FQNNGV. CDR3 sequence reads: CASRVRPTDLVEAFF. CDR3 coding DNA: TGTGCCAGCAGAGTCAGGCCAACCGACCTTGTTGAAGCTTTCTTT.

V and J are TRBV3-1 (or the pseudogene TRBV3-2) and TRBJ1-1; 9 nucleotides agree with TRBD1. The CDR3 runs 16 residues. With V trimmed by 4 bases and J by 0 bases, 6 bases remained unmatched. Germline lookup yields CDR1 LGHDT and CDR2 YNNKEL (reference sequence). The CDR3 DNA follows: TGTGCCAGCAGCCCCGGGACAGGGACCATGAACACTGAAGCTTTCTTT. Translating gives CASSPGTGTMNTEAFF.

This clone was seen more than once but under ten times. The CDR3 here is CAIGLNTGELFF. The CDR3 DNA sequence: TGTGCCATCGGACTAAACACCGGGGAGCTGTTTTTT. J is TRBJ2-2 and V is TRBV7-3; D may be TRBD2 (6 bases). Trimming took 10 bases from V and 2 from J, leaving 8 bases between them. Germline CDR1 and CDR2: SGHTA and FQGTGA. The CDR3 length is 12 residues.

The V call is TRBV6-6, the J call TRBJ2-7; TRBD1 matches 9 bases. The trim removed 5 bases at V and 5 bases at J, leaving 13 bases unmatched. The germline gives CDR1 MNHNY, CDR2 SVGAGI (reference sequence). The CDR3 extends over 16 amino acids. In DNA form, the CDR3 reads TGTGCCAGCAGTAGTAAACAGGGGGCGAATTTTAACGAGCAGTACTTC. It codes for CASSSKQGANFNEQYF.